This TCR beta chain was captured by sequencing in a study of blood T cell repertoires in COVID-19. In the source study's methods: From reference gene primer amplification, estimates of nucleated cell counts were derived. Measured with immunoSEQ multiplex PCR; TCRdb has only the in-frame clones, and not every one. V, J and clone size are those of that table, while D and trimming were read from the DNA. This table holds 120,000 or so clones, about 85% found once. The sequence derives from a woman older than 75 with acute or convalescent COVID-19. Sequencing was carried out using peripheral blood.

The CDR3 loop reads CASSSRQGRNTEAFF. CDR3 nucleotides: TGTGCCAGCAGCTCCCGACAGGGGCGGAACACTGAAGCTTTCTTT. The chain uses TRBV7-2 and TRBJ1-1; 8 nucleotides agree with TRBD1. The J segment lost 1 base and the V segment lost 4 bases, leaving 5 bases of the junction unmatched. The length of the CDR3 is 15 residues. Looked up from germline, CDR1 is SGHTA and CDR2 is FQGNSA.